The TCR beta chain described here comes from a study of cytomegalovirus exposure and HLA in healthy donors. The PCR contained 60 Vbeta and 13 Jbeta primers. Profiled with immunoSEQ multiplex PCR; TCRdb holds only in-frame clones, not every one. The table has some 200,000 clones, over 65% seen once. The V end was cut by 2 bases, the J end by 4 bases, with 12 bases between. CDR1 is KGHSH and CDR2 is LQKENI in the germline V gene. The CDR3 loop spans 15 amino acids. This sequence joins TRBV18 and TRBJ1-3; the D gene is possibly TRBD1 (6 bases). Sequencing used PBMCs. The receptor was derived from a young man in good health and CMV-seronegative. The CDR3 DNA follows: TGTGCCAGCTCACCAGTTCAGGGGTCAGGAAACACCATATATTTT. As protein: CASSPVQGSGNTIYF.